This TCR beta chain was sequenced in a study of blood T cells in healthy people across ages. Germline V gives CDR1 SGHTA, CDR2 FQGNSA. The length of the CDR3 is 17 residues. Trimming pared 4 bases from V and 1 base from J, leaving 17 bases between. Study-wide points: Versus aged donors, long-lived donors had higher diversity and more naive CD4+ cells.

In this sample, this clonotype turned up many times. Its target is not known. A second PCR, run for about 7 to 11 cycles, used a sample-barcoded 5' primer plus a J-beta primer mix. TCRdb processed the 5' RACE reads anew with MiXCR; each CDR3 protein has one entry. The sample holds about 670,000 distinct CDR3 sequences, approximately 52% seen once. In terms of origin and age, donors were healthy Caucasian individuals from Russia aged about 6 to 90. The sample taken for sequencing was blood. This chain links TRBV7-2 with TRBJ2-4; D gene uncertain. The source of this sequence is a woman of 80 years or more in good health. The CDR3 DNA follows: TGTGCCAGCAGCTCCCTAGAGAATTGGGTGGCCAAAAACATTCAGTACTTC. It encodes CASSSLENWVAKNIQYF.